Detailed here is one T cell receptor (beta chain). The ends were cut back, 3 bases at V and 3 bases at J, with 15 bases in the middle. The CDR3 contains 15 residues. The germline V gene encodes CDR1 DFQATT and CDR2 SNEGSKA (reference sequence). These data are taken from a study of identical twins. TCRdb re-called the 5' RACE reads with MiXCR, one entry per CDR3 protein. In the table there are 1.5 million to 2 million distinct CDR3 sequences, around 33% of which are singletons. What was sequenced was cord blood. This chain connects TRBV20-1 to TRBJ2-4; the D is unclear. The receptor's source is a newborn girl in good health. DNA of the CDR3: TGCAGTGCTAGGGAACCCCGGGCAGGCAAAAACATTCAGTACTTC. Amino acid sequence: CSAREPRAGKNIQYF.